This TCR beta chain is from a study of T cell responses to AZD1222 COVID-19 vaccine. Generated by immunoSEQ multiplex PCR, the TCRdb table keeps only in-frame clones and is missing some. The sample has about 130,000 clones; 85% to 95% are singletons. Germline V gene data show CDR1 as KGHSH and CDR2 as LQKENI. V lost 3 bases, J lost 1 base, and 12 bases stayed unmatched. The CDR3 sequence is 19 residues long. V gene TRBV18 combines with J gene TRBJ2-5; 12 bases align to TRBD2. Sample: peripheral blood, taken on day 0 of AZD1222 vaccination. This receptor was obtained from an adult in good health. CDR3 DNA: TGTGCCAGCTCACCTCGCCCACTAGCGGGGGGTCCTATCCAAGAGACCCAGTACTTC. As protein: CASSPRPLAGGPIQETQYF.